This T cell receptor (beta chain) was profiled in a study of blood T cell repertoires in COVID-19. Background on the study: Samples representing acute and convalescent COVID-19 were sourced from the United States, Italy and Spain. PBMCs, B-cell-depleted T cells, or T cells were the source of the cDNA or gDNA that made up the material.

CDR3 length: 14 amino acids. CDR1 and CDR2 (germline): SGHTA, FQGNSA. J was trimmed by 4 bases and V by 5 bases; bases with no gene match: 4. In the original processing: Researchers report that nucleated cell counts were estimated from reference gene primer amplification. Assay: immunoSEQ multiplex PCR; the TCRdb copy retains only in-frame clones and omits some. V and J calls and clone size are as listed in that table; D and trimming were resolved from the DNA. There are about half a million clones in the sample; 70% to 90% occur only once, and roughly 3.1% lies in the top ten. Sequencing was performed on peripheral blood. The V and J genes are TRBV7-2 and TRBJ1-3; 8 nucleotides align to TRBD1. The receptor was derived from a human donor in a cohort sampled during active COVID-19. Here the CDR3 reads CASSPRTGGNTIYF. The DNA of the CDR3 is TGTGCCAGCAGCCCAAGGACAGGGGGAAACACCATATATTTT.